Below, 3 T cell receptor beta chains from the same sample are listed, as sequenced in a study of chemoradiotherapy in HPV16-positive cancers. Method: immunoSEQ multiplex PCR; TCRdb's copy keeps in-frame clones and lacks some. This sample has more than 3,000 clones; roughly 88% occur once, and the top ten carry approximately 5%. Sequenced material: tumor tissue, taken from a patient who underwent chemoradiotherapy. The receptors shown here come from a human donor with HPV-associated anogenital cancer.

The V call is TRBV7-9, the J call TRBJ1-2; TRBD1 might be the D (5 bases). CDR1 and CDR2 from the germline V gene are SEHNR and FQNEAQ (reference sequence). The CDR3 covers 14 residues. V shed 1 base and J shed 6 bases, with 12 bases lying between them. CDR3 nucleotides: TGTGCCAGCAGCTTAGGAGCAGGGTCGAATGGCTACACCTTC. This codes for CASSLGAGSNGYTF.

The CDR3 region is CASSAGRPEQYF. CDR3 coding DNA: TGTGCCAGCAGCGCAGGGAGGCCCGAGCAGTACTTC. The chain employs TRBV2 and TRBJ2-7; a weak D match, TRBD2 (6 bases). V shed 6 bases and J shed 6 bases, with 12 bases lying between them. Germline assignment: CDR1 SNHLY and CDR2 FYNNEI. CDR3 length: 12 amino acids.

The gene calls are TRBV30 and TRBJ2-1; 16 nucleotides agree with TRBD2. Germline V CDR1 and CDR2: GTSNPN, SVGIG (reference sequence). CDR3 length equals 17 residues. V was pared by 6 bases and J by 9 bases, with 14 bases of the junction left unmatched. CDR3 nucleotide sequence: TGTGCCTGTTATTACTCGGGACTAGCGGGAGGGTATGGTGAGCAGTTCTTC. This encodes CACYYSGLAGGYGEQFF.